Listed below are T cell receptor beta chains from one sample, sequenced in a study of T cells in Graves' hyperthyroidism and ophthalmopathy. TCRdb re-called the multiplex PCR reads with MiXCR, one entry per CDR3 protein. The sample shows approximately 430,000 distinct CDR3 sequences, approximately 15% of them seen only once. The sample comprised blood. These receptors all come from a woman under 30 with Graves' hyperthyroidism. Both conserved end residues are trimmed from each CDR3.

TRBV2	TRBJ1-2	ASSRTGAPANYGYT
TRBV5-1	TRBJ2-7	ASSAPRVGSREQY
TRBV12-3/TRBV12-4	TRBJ1-3	ASNPGGSGNTIY
TRBV29-1	TRBJ1-1	SVGQGDAEAF
TRBV3-1	TRBJ1-6	ASSRQGTGTPLH
TRBV27	TRBJ2-1	ASSLSATSEYNEQF
TRBV7-9	TRBJ1-2	ASSLTPPPGYT
TRBV7-2	TRBJ2-3	ASSLPGTDAQY
TRBV6-1	TRBJ2-5	ASRSRRTSGMN
TRBV4-1	TRBJ2-2	ASSPRTSTGELF
TRBV4-2	TRBJ2-2	ASSQEGGTGELF
TRBV4-2	TRBJ1-2	ASSPNVAQGIDGYT
TRBV7-9	TRBJ2-1	ASSLSPSVNEQF
TRBV3-1	TRBJ1-3	ASSSEGRSGNTIY
TRBV3-1	TRBJ2-7	ASSQGFGDNEQY
TRBV7-7	TRBJ2-5	ASRPVTGGPTY
TRBV4-2	TRBJ2-2	ASSQVLAGGTGELF
TRBV2	TRBJ1-2	ASQMGLGIGYT
TRBV20-1	TRBJ2-7	SASPGQKYEQY
TRBV6-1	TRBJ2-7	ATLRASGFPYEQY
TRBV9	TRBJ2-1	ASTVGASSYNEQF
TRBV7-9	TRBJ2-7	ASSQRGISEQY
TRBV5-1	TRBJ1-1	ASREGASTEAF
TRBV15	TRBJ1-1	ATSPLGGLDTEAF
TRBV5-8	TRBJ2-7	ASSLYREHEQY
TRBV7-2	TRBJ2-1	ASSPGLAGGGRYNEQF
TRBV5-5	TRBJ1-5	ASSRGQGAFNQPQH
TRBV10-3	TRBJ1-3	AISPTGGGINTIY
TRBV9	TRBJ2-1	ASSPLWRYNEQF
TRBV28	TRBJ2-1	ASSLAGTASYNEQF
TRBV6-1	TRBJ2-7	ASSPRHGDRGQGEQY
TRBV18	TRBJ2-5	ASSPRQETQY
TRBV27	TRBJ1-5	GTGASSNQPQH
TRBV3-1	TRBJ1-2	ASSQDHGTGGGYT
TRBV10-3	TRBJ1-5	AISRGAENQPQH
TRBV2	TRBJ1-5	ASKEGPAVNSNQPQH
TRBV11-2	TRBJ2-5	ASSPRTGTAETQY
TRBV5-1	TRBJ2-3	ASSLVAGDATDTQY
TRBV13	TRBJ2-1	ASSLGPPSSYNEQF
TRBV7-9	TRBJ1-3	ASSSAAGNTIY
TRBV5-1	TRBJ2-1	ASSFIHRGGNEQF
TRBV7-3	TRBJ2-2	ASSLNPVSNTGELF
TRBV18	TRBJ2-7	ASSAGTGVYEQY
TRBV5-5	TRBJ2-3	ASSLGRLGDTQY
TRBV30	TRBJ2-1	ASQGLALDNEQF
TRBV7-8	TRBJ2-1	ASSLGTSRSNNEQF
TRBV20-1	TRBJ2-7	SARERTSSYEQY
TRBV9	TRBJ2-1	ASSVNQGGWYNEQF
TRBV20-1	TRBJ2-5	SARASVETQY
TRBV12-3/TRBV12-4	TRBJ2-1	ATKLAGGIYNEQF
TRBV24-1	TRBJ2-7	ATSDLQSRDRGYEQY
TRBV6-2/TRBV6-3	TRBJ1-4	VSRRDRGGKLF
TRBV5-1	TRBJ2-1	ASSFLAGGLNNEQF
TRBV18	TRBJ2-2	ASSPRRAGELF
TRBV6-1	TRBJ2-1	ASSSGGAGNEQF
TRBV3-1	TRBJ2-7	ASSQGWGGFGSYEQY
TRBV5-1	TRBJ2-7	ASSTRDRVYEQY
TRBV19	TRBJ1-2	ASSIFGAGQKDGYT
TRBV20-1	TRBJ2-3	SAPTSTDTQY
TRBV19	TRBJ2-5	ASSPQGLEETQY